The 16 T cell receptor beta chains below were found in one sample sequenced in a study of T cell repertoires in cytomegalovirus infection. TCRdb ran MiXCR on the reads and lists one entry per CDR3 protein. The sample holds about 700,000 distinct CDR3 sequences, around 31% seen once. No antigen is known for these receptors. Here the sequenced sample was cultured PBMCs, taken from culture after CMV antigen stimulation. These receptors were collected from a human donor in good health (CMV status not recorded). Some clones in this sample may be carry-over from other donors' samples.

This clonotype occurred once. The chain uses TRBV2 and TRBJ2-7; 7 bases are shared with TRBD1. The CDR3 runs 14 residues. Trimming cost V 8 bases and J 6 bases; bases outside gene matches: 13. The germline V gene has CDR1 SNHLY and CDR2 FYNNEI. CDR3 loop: CASAHDRDSGEQYF. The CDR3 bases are TGTGCCAGCGCCCACGACAGGGACAGCGGCGAGCAGTACTTC.

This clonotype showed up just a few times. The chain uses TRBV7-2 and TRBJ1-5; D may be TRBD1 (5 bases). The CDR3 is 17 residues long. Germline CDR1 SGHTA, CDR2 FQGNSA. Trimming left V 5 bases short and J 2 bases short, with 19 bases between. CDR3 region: CASSALGTAGGNQPQHF. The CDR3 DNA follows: TGTGCCAGCAGCGCGCTGGGGACGGCCGGGGGCAATCAGCCCCAGCATTTT.

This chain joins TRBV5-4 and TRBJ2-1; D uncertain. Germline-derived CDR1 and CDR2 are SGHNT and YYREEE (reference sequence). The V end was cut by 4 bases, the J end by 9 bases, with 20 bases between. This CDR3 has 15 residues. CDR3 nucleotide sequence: TGTGCCAGCAGCGTTGAACCCGTGACGTCTGGTGAGCAGTTCTTC. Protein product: CASSVEPVTSGEQFF. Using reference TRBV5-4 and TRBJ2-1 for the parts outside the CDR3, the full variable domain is ETGVTQSPTHLIKTRGQQVTLRCSSQSGHNTVSWYQQALGQGPQFIFQYYREEENGRGNFPPRFSGLQFPNYSSELNVNALELDDSALYLCASSVEPVTSGEQFFGPGTRLTVL.

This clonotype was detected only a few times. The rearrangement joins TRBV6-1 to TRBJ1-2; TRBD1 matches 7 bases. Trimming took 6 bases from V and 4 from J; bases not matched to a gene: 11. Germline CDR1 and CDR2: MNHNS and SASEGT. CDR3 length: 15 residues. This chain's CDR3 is CASSLTGRVPYGYTF. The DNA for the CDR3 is TGTGCCAGCAGCCTGACAGGGAGGGTCCCCTATGGCTACACCTTC.

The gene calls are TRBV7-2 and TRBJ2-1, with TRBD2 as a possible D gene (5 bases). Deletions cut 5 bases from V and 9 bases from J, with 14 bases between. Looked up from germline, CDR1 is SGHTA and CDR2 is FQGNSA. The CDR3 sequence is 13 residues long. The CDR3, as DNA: TGTGCCAGCAGCGCGGGCTTCCGGGGTGAGCAGTTCTTC. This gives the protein CASSAGFRGEQFF.

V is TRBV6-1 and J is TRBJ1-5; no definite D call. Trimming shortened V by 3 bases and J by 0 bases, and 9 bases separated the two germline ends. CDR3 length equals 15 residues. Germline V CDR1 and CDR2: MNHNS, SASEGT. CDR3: CASSDGFYSNQPQHF. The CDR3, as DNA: TGTGCCAGCAGTGATGGCTTTTATAGCAATCAGCCCCAGCATTTT.

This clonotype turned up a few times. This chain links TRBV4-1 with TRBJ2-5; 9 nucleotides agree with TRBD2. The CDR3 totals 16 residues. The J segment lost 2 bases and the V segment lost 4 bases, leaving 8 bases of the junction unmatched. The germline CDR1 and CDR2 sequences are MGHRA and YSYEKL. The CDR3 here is CASSLSPSGGQETQYF. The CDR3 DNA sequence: TGCGCCAGCAGCCTATCGCCGAGCGGGGGGCAAGAGACCCAGTACTTC.

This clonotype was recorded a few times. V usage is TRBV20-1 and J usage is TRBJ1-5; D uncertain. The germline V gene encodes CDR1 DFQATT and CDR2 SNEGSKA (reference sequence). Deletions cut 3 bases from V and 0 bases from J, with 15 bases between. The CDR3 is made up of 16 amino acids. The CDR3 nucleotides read TGCAGTGCTAGTGGGGTAGAGTTTTATAGCAATCAGCCCCAGCATTTT. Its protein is CSASGVEFYSNQPQHF.

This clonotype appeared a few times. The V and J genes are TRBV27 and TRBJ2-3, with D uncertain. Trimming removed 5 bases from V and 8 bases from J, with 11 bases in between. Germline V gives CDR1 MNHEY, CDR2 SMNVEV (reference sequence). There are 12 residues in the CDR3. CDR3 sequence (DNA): TGTGCCAGCAGTACCCGTTGGGGTACGCAGTATTTT. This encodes CASSTRWGTQYF.

The CDR3, as DNA: TGTGCCAGCAGTGAAGTAGGTCTTAGTCGGCCCGGGGAGCTGTTTTTT. Translation: CASSEVGLSRPGELFF. This sequence joins TRBV6-1 and TRBJ2-2; no reliable D call. The CDR3 has 16 amino acids. CDR1 is MNHNS, CDR2 SASEGT, per germline. V lost 1 base and J 6 bases, leaving 15 bases between the germline ends.

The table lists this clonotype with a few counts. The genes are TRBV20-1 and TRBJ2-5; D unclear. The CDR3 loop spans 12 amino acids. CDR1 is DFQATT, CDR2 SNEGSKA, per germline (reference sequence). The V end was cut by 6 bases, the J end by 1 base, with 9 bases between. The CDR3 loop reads CSAADGQETQYF. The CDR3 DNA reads TGCAGTGCCGCAGACGGCCAAGAGACCCAGTACTTC.

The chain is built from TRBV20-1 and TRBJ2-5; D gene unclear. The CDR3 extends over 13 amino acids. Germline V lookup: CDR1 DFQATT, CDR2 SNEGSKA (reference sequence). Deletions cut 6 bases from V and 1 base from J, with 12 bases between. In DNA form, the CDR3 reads TGCAGTGCCATCTTGAAGGTCCAAGAGACCCAGTACTTC. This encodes CSAILKVQETQYF.

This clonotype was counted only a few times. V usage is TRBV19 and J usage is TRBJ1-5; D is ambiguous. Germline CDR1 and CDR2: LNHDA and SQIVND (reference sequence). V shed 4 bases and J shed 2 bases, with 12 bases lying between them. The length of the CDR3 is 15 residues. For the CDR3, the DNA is TGTGCCAGTAGTAGACACCTTGCGGGCAATCAGCCCCAGCATTTT. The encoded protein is CASSRHLAGNQPQHF.

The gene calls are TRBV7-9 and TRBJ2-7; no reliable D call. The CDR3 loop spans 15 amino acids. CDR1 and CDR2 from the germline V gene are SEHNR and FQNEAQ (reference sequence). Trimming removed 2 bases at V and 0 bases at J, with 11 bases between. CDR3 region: CASSLRRVGSYEQYF. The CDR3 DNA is TGTGCCAGCAGCTTACGTCGAGTGGGCTCCTACGAGCAGTACTTC.

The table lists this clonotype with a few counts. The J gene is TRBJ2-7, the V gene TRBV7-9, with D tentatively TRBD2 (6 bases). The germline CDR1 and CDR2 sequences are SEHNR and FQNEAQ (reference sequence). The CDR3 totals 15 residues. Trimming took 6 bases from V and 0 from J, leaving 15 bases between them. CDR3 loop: CASSQDGGSSYEQYF. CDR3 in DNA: TGTGCCAGCAGTCAGGATGGGGGGAGCTCCTACGAGCAGTACTTC.

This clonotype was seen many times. CDR3 sequence reads: CASSFASDSGNIQYF. The DNA for the CDR3 is TGTGCCAGCAGCTTTGCTTCGGACAGCGGAAACATTCAGTACTTC. This chain joins TRBV7-2 and TRBJ2-4; tentative D call: TRBD1 (6 bases). The CDR3 runs to 15 residues. The V and J ends lost 3 bases and 6 bases respectively, with 15 bases between them. Germline CDR1 reads SGHTA; CDR2 reads FQGNSA.